The 5 T cell receptor beta chains presented below share a single source sample, sequenced in a study of shared clonotypes between healthy human individuals. Sequencing used immunoSEQ multiplex PCR; TCRdb keeps in-frame clones, though not all of them. The data show some 660,000 clones, around four fifths seen once. The sample taken for sequencing was memory CD4+ T cells sorted from blood. Subset meaning: CD45RA-negative fraction. The receptors stem from a woman in her twenties or thirties in good health.

The chain combines TRBV7-6 with TRBJ2-2; perhaps D is TRBD1 or TRBD2 (5 bases each). Trimming cost V 5 bases and J 3 bases, with 16 bases left between them. There are 16 residues in the CDR3. Germline V gives CDR1 SGHVS, CDR2 FNYEAQ. The CDR3 protein is CASSPPGRQHTGELFF. The CDR3 coding sequence is TGTGCCAGCAGCCCCCCGGGGCGGCAGCACACCGGGGAGCTGTTTTTT.

The V and J genes are TRBV19 and TRBJ2-1; 13 positions agree with TRBD2. Looked up from germline, CDR1 is LNHDA and CDR2 is SQIVND (reference sequence). The CDR3 runs 17 residues. The V gene end was trimmed by 4 bases and the J gene end by 7 bases; junction bases not matched to a gene: 10. The CDR3 sequence is CASSNGPLAGGLNEQFF. CDR3 bases: TGTGCCAGTAGTAACGGTCCACTAGCGGGAGGGCTGAATGAGCAGTTCTTC.

The chain has TRBV2 and TRBJ2-4; D might be TRBD2 (6 bases). The CDR3 contains 12 residues. Trimming shortened V by 3 bases and J by 13 bases, and 13 bases separated the two germline ends. The germline V gene encodes CDR1 SNHLY and CDR2 FYNNEI. CDR3 amino acids: CASSDPAEGQYF. In DNA, the CDR3 is TGTGCCAGCAGTGACCCGGCGGAGGGCCAGTACTTC.

This chain connects TRBV9 to TRBJ1-5; 10 bases match TRBD1. The CDR3 is 16 residues long. Germline-derived CDR1 and CDR2 are SGDLS and YYNGEE. V lost 0 bases and J lost 7; bases outside the gene matches: 7. CDR3 sequence reads: CASSVGFGTGVQPQHF. CDR3 DNA sequence: TGTGCCAGCAGCGTAGGCTTTGGGACAGGGGTCCAGCCCCAGCATTTT.

The chain's CDR3 is CASSNRGYSNQPQHF. CDR3 sequence (DNA): TGTGCCAGCAGTAACAGGGGATATAGCAATCAGCCCCAGCATTTT. This chain links TRBV28 with TRBJ1-5; 7 bases match TRBD1. Looked up from germline, CDR1 is MDHEN and CDR2 is SYDVKM. The CDR3 covers 15 residues. The V gene end was trimmed by 5 bases and the J gene end by 0 bases; junction bases not matched to a gene: 4. Full variable domain (remainder filled in from reference TRBV28 and TRBJ1-5): DVKVTQSSRYLVKRTGEKVFLECVQDMDHENMFWYRQDPGLGLRLIYFSYDVKMKEKGDIPEGYSVSREKKERFSLILESASTNQTSMYLCASSNRGYSNQPQHFGDGTRLSIL.